This T cell receptor beta chain came from a study of T cells in Graves' hyperthyroidism and ophthalmopathy. Regarding the study as a whole: Most thyroid clonotypes expanded above 0.001 were also detected in blood.

V lost 1 base and J lost 6, with 9 bases in between. The CDR3 is 13 residues long. Germline CDR1 reads SNHLY; CDR2 reads FYNNEI. The CDR3 regions of TCR beta were amplified from RNA transcripts. During a first-round RT-PCR of the TCR CDR3, the HTBI primer set was used. TCRdb fed the multiplex PCR reads into MiXCR, producing one record per CDR3 protein. The sample yields a few hundred thousand distinct CDR3 sequences, 20% seen once. In its sample, this clonotype was seen many times. As yet, its antigen is unknown. The J gene is TRBJ1-1, the V gene TRBV2; D remains ambiguous. Specimen: blood. This receptor was taken from a man aged 18 to 30 with Graves' hyperthyroidism. The CDR3 protein is CASSEDNRPEAFF. In DNA, the CDR3 is TGTGCCAGCAGTGAAGATAACCGTCCTGAAGCTTTCTTT.